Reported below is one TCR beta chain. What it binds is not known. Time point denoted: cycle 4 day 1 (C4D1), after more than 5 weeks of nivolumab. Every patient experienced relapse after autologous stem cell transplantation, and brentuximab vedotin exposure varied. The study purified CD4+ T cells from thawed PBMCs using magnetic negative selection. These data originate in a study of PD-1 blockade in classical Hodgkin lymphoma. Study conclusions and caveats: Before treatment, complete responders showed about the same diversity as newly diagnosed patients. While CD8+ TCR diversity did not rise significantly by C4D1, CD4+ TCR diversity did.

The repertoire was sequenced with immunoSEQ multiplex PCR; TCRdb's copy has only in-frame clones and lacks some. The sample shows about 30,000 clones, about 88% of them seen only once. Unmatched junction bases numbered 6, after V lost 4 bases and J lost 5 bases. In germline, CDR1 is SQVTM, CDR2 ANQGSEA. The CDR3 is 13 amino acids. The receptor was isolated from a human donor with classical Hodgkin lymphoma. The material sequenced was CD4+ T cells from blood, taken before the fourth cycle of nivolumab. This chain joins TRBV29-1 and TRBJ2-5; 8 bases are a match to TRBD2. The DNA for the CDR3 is TGCAGCGTTGGAATTGGCGGGAGGGAGACCCAGTACTTC. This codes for CSVGIGGRETQYF.